The present T cell receptor (beta chain) was sequenced within a study of cytomegalovirus exposure and HLA in healthy donors. The study, taken as a whole, reports: When analyzed later, the rates of TCR association showed variation by HLA locus, with DRB1 the most and HLA-C the fewest. Most TCR sequences were seen very rarely across donors, but some public TCRs occurred in many. Sequencing likely generated an artifact that appeared as a cluster of highly shared sequence variants. A later analysis, which compared TCR beta chains of equal frequency, found the HLA-associated ones more clonally expanded.

The CDR3 totals 14 residues. Germline V gene sequence: CDR1 WNHNN, CDR2 SYGVQD (reference sequence). V gave up 5 bases and J gave up 8 bases; unmatched junction bases: 8. The PCR had 60 Vbeta and 13 Jbeta primers. Here immunoSEQ multiplex PCR was the method, and the copy in TCRdb shows in-frame clones only, minus some. The table shows approximately 190,000 clones, with roughly 80% occurring only once. This clone occurred once. Its antigen is currently unknown. The sequence was obtained from a young woman in good health and CMV-seronegative. This chain links TRBV10-1 with TRBJ2-1, with TRBD2 matching over 8 bases. Sequencing was carried out using PBMCs. This CDR3 reads CASSPSGSHDEQFF. The DNA for the CDR3 is TGCGCCAGCAGTCCAAGCGGGAGTCACGATGAGCAGTTCTTC.